These 20 T cell receptor beta chains came from one sample sequenced in a study of T cell responses to AZD1222 COVID-19 vaccine (dated by TCRdb to 2020 to 2023). The receptor library was made with the immunoSEQ multiplex PCR assay. TCRdb took over this immuneACCESS table, retaining in-frame rearrangements with V and J assigned. Such tables are incomplete; in checked studies, under half of the missing clones stem from an unresolved V gene, and the remainder is unexplained. Counted in this sample were tens of thousands of clones; approximately 90% of them appeared once. Clones ranked in the top ten supply roughly 5% of the sample. The sample's time point, from its label and the paper: baseline before first vaccination. Material: peripheral blood, obtained on day 0 of AZD1222 vaccination. All receptors come from an adult in good health.

Of note for this clone: In the same sample, other DNA sequences code for this CDR3. The chain couples TRBV6-5 to TRBJ2-2; D may correspond to TRBD1 or TRBD2 (5 bases each). Germline lookup yields CDR1 MNHEY and CDR2 SVGAGI. V gave up 3 bases and J gave up 8 bases, with 13 bases separating them. CDR3 length: 14 amino acids. The CDR3 here is CASSYAGGGGELFF. In DNA form, the CDR3 reads TGTGCCAGCAGTTATGCGGGTGGGGGAGGGGAGCTGTTTTTT.

The rearrangement joins TRBV2 to TRBJ1-5, with unresolved D. From germline, CDR1 is SNHLY and CDR2 FYNNEI. Between the trimmed V and J ends, which lost 7 bases and 1 base, there was a span of 14 bases. The CDR3 extends over 15 amino acids. The CDR3 nucleotides read TGTGCCAGCAACCAGGAAGGAAGAAGCAATCAGCCCCAGCATTTT. Translating it yields CASNQEGRSNQPQHF. Looking up the rest from reference TRBV2 and TRBJ1-5 gives the full variable domain: EPEVTQTPSHQVTQMGQEVILRCVPISNHLYFYWYRQILGQKVEFLVSFYNNEISEKSEIFDDQFSVERPDGSNFTLKIRSTKLEDSAMYFCASNQEGRSNQPQHFGDGTRLSIL.

This chain links TRBV28 with TRBJ2-3; 8 bases are a match to TRBD2. Germline V gene data show CDR1 as MDHEN and CDR2 as SYDVKM. Trimming cost V 3 bases and J 5 bases; bases outside gene matches: 1. This CDR3 has 13 amino acids. The CDR3 loop reads CASSLAGGDTQYF. The CDR3 nucleotides are TGTGCCAGCAGTTTGGCGGGGGGAGATACGCAGTATTTT.

In DNA, the CDR3 is TGCGCCAGCAGCCTCTACAGGGTTCCCAACACAGATACGCAGTATTTT. The encoded protein is CASSLYRVPNTDTQYF. The chain couples TRBV10-1 to TRBJ2-3, with a tentative D call TRBD1 (6 bases). The V gene's germline CDR1 is WNHNN and CDR2 SYGVQD (reference sequence). The CDR3 runs to 16 residues. Between the trimmed V and J ends, which lost 6 bases and 2 bases, there was a span of 18 bases.

This clone was seen more than once but under ten times. The chain links TRBV30 to TRBJ2-7; D is ambiguous. The CDR3 has 12 residues. The germline V gene encodes CDR1 GTSNPN and CDR2 SVGIG (reference sequence). V dropped 0 bases and J dropped 5 bases, with 8 bases sitting between them. The DNA for the CDR3 is TGTGCCTGGAGTGTGAAAAGGGACGAGCAGTACTTC. Protein product: CAWSVKRDEQYF.

The rearrangement links TRBV2 to TRBJ1-2, with 9 bases aligning to TRBD1. The CDR3 has 15 residues. Trimming cost V 5 bases and J 6 bases; bases outside gene matches: 10. The germline gives CDR1 SNHLY, CDR2 FYNNEI. The DNA of the CDR3 is TGTGCCAGCAGTTTACCGGGACAGGGAATCCATGGCTACACCTTC. Translated, it gives CASSLPGQGIHGYTF.

This chain links TRBV6-2 or TRBV6-3 with TRBJ2-3, with a weak D call TRBD2 (5 bases). Germline CDR1 MNHEY, CDR2 SVGEGT. Trimming took off 4 bases at V and 1 base at J, with 21 bases between the two ends. The CDR3 is 18 amino acids. The CDR3 DNA reads as TGTGCCAGCAGTTCTGGACCGATGTCGGGGATGCGCACAGATACGCAGTATTTT. Translation gives CASSSGPMSGMRTDTQYF.

The V and J genes are TRBV6-5 and TRBJ1-2; 10 nucleotides align to TRBD1. The CDR3 length is 15 residues. The junction had 10 bases not matched to a gene; V was cut back by 7 bases and J by 5 bases. The germline CDR1 and CDR2 sequences are MNHEY and SVGAGI. CDR3 amino acids: CASTLDRGNLYGYTF. CDR3 nucleotide sequence: TGTGCCAGCACTTTGGACAGGGGGAATCTGTATGGCTACACCTTC.

J is TRBJ1-5 and V is TRBV30; D gene ambiguous. The germline V and J ends were trimmed by 2 bases and 7 bases, with 9 bases remaining between them. The germline V gene encodes CDR1 GTSNPN and CDR2 SVGIG (reference sequence). The CDR3 sequence is 12 residues long. The CDR3 loop is CAWSLSSQPQHF. In DNA form, the CDR3 reads TGTGCCTGGAGTCTTTCATCCCAGCCCCAGCATTTT.

V and J are TRBV2 and TRBJ2-2; no definite D call. Germline CDR1 is SNHLY and CDR2 is FYNNEI. The V gene lost 6 bases and the J gene lost 6 bases, with 14 bases spanning the gap. The CDR3 spans 14 residues. CDR3 sequence (DNA): TGTGCCAGCAGGCCTACTTGGGCGTCCGGGGAGCTGTTTTTT. Translation: CASRPTWASGELFF.

V is TRBV4-2 and J is TRBJ1-1; D unresolved. The CDR3 runs to 12 residues. V was cut by 1 base and J by 5 bases, with 5 bases left in between. Germline values: CDR1 LGHNA, CDR2 YNFKEQ. This CDR3 is CASSQVGTEAFF. The CDR3 DNA sequence: TGTGCCAGCAGCCAAGTGGGAACTGAAGCTTTCTTT.

The sample holds a few counts of this clone. The CDR3 here is CALQLLAGGLNEQFF. In DNA, the CDR3 is TGTGCCTTACAGTTACTAGCGGGGGGGCTTAATGAGCAGTTCTTC. The chain joins TRBV30 to TRBJ2-1, with 13 nucleotides matching TRBD2. Germline loops: CDR1 GTSNPN, CDR2 SVGIG (reference sequence). J gave up 7 bases and V 7 bases, and 10 bases lay outside the gene matches. This CDR3 has 15 amino acids.

The rearrangement uses TRBV7-9 and TRBJ1-5; tentatively, D is TRBD1 (6 bases). CDR1 is SEHNR, CDR2 FQNEAQ, per germline (reference sequence). This CDR3 has 16 amino acids. The V gene lost 5 bases and the J gene lost 0 bases, with 14 bases spanning the gap. This chain's CDR3 is CASSHRDGNSNQPQHF. CDR3 in DNA: TGTGCCAGCAGCCACAGGGACGGAAATAGCAATCAGCCCCAGCATTTT.

The chain couples TRBV7-2 to TRBJ2-3; 9 bases are a match to TRBD2. The trim removed 5 bases at V and 3 bases at J, leaving 6 bases unmatched. Germline values: CDR1 SGHTA, CDR2 FQGNSA. There are 15 residues in the CDR3. As DNA, the CDR3 is TGTGCCAGCAGCCGTAGCGGGGGAAGAACAGATACGCAGTATTTT. Its protein is CASSRSGGRTDTQYF. The full variable domain, rest sourced from reference TRBV7-2 and TRBJ2-3, is GAGVSQSPSNKVTEKGKDVELRCDPISGHTALYWYRQSLGQGLEFLIYFQGNSAPDKSGLPSDRFSAERTGGSVSTLTIQRTQQEDSAVYLCASSRSGGRTDTQYFGPGTRLTVL.

The gene calls are TRBV12-3 or TRBV12-4 and TRBJ2-1; 10 positions match TRBD1. The CDR3 runs to 13 residues. V gave up 6 bases and J gave up 7 bases; unmatched junction bases: 3. The CDR3 DNA follows: TGTGCCAGCAGAGACAGGGGGCGTAATGAGCAGTTCTTC. Translating gives CASRDRGRNEQFF.

The gene calls are TRBV28 and TRBJ1-1, with TRBD1 matching 8 bases. CDR3 length: 15 residues. Germline-derived CDR1 and CDR2 are MDHEN and SYDVKM. Trimming cost V 5 bases and J 4 bases; bases outside gene matches: 9. CDR3 region: CASSRQGAVSTEAFF. DNA of the CDR3: TGTGCCAGCAGTCGGCAGGGGGCGGTGTCCACTGAAGCTTTCTTT.

V gene TRBV9 combines with J gene TRBJ1-6; D possibly corresponds to TRBD1 (6 bases). The germline V gene has CDR1 SGDLS and CDR2 YYNGEE. The ends were cut back, 2 bases at V and 5 bases at J, with 14 bases in the middle. CDR3 length: 16 amino acids. The CDR3 loop reads CASSVGRGKNNSPLHF. The CDR3 nucleotides are TGTGCCAGCAGCGTTGGAAGGGGGAAAAATAATTCACCCCTCCACTTT.

The chain carries TRBV19 and TRBJ1-2; a weak D match, TRBD1 (6 bases). Germline V gene sequence: CDR1 LNHDA, CDR2 SQIVND (reference sequence). The CDR3 spans 15 residues. The ends were cut back, 7 bases at V and 4 bases at J, with 19 bases in the middle. In DNA, the CDR3 is TGTGCCAGTACCCCGGGACACCGAAGTACCTATGGCTACACCTTC. Its translation is CASTPGHRSTYGYTF.

The V call is TRBV2, the J call TRBJ2-1; unclear D gene. Germline V lookup: CDR1 SNHLY, CDR2 FYNNEI. This CDR3 contains 11 residues. V was trimmed by 3 bases and J by 10 bases, leaving 7 bases between them. The CDR3 is CASSEGREQFF. DNA of the CDR3: TGTGCCAGCAGTGAGGGAAGAGAGCAGTTCTTC.

The V gene is TRBV7-3, the J gene TRBJ1-6; D remains ambiguous. The CDR3 has 16 residues. Germline V gene lookup returns CDR1 SGHTA and CDR2 FQGTGA. V shed 1 base and J shed 6 bases, with 13 bases lying between them. CDR3 bases: TGTGCCAGCAGCTTAATTGGTGTGAACAGTAATTCACCCCTCCACTTT. Translated, it gives CASSLIGVNSNSPLHF.